This section outlines one TCR beta chain sequence together with its context. The sample belongs to a study of shared T cell receptors in the human thymus. This CDR3 spans 14 amino acids. Trimming took 6 bases from V and 7 from J, leaving 16 bases between them. Germline V gene lookup returns CDR1 MDHEN and CDR2 SYDVKM. This table comes from immunoSEQ multiplex PCR, and its TCRdb copy is limited to in-frame clones, with some not included. The sample lists some 400,000 clones, around 95% occurring once. The chain joins TRBV28 to TRBJ1-5; D may be TRBD1 (6 bases). Sequenced sample: thymocytes. The clonotype comes from a human donor. The DNA of the CDR3 is TGTGCCAGCAGGACCGGACAGTTTCACCAGCCCCAGCATTTT. Residues: CASRTGQFHQPQHF.